Below, 30 T cell receptor beta chains from the same sample are listed, as sequenced in a study of T cell responses to AZD1222 COVID-19 vaccine. Repertoires were generated with immunoSEQ multiplex PCR, while TCRdb's copy carries only in-frame clones and drops some. In the table there are about 170,000 clones, roughly 90% of which are singletons. This sample comprised peripheral blood, obtained on day 0 of AZD1222 vaccination. Receptors originate from an adult in good health.

The V call is TRBV6-5, the J call TRBJ1-5; 7 bases match TRBD1. Per the germline V gene, CDR1 is MNHEY and CDR2 is SVGAGI. This CDR3 has 14 amino acids. With V trimmed by 0 bases and J by 7 bases, 3 bases remained unmatched. DNA of the CDR3: TGTGCCAGCAGTTACTCGGGCAGGGGGCAGCCCCAGCATTTT. It encodes CASSYSGRGQPQHF.

The gene calls are TRBV30 and TRBJ1-5; D remains unclear. This CDR3 has 13 residues. CDR1 is GTSNPN and CDR2 is SVGIG in the germline V gene (reference sequence). Trimming left V 3 bases short and J 2 bases short, with 8 bases between. Written as DNA, the CDR3 is TGTGCCTGGAGCCCAGCGGGCAATCAGCCCCAGCATTTT. The encoded protein is CAWSPAGNQPQHF.

This sequence joins TRBV19 and TRBJ2-2; TRBD2 aligns across 13 bases. This CDR3 contains 15 residues. The V gene end was trimmed by 7 bases and the J gene end by 4 bases; junction bases not matched to a gene: 3. Germline V gives CDR1 LNHDA, CDR2 SQIVND (reference sequence). The CDR3 spells CASKTSGGFTGELFF. The CDR3 DNA follows: TGTGCCAGTAAGACTAGCGGGGGGTTCACCGGGGAGCTGTTTTTT.

The V call is TRBV12-3 or TRBV12-4, the J call TRBJ1-1, with D perhaps matching TRBD1 (5 bases). V was clipped by 3 bases and J by 4 bases, with 6 bases between them. The CDR3 is made up of 12 amino acids. CDR3 residues: CASSFGGTEAFF. CDR3 nucleotides: TGTGCCAGCAGTTTCGGGGGCACTGAAGCTTTCTTT.

This sequence joins TRBV7-6 and TRBJ1-2, with D tentatively TRBD1 (5 bases). The germline V gene has CDR1 SGHVS and CDR2 FNYEAQ. The CDR3 has 12 residues. Trimming removed 5 bases at V and 8 bases at J, with 12 bases between. In nucleotides, the CDR3 is TGTGCCAGCAGCCCGGGGGGTTTGGGCTACACCTTC. The encoded protein is CASSPGGLGYTF.

The chain carries TRBV11-2 and TRBJ1-1; maybe TRBD1 (5 bases). The CDR3 totals 17 residues. The V gene lost 1 base and the J gene lost 0 bases, with 15 bases spanning the gap. Looked up from germline, CDR1 is SGHAT and CDR2 is FQNNGV. CDR3 amino acids: CASSLVETVYLNTEAFF. The CDR3 DNA is TGTGCCAGCAGCTTAGTTGAGACAGTATATCTGAACACTGAAGCTTTCTTT.

The J gene is TRBJ2-7, the V gene TRBV18; 10 bases match TRBD1. This CDR3 is built from 17 residues. Germline assignment: CDR1 KGHSH and CDR2 LQKENI. V lost 5 bases to trimming and J lost 0 bases; unmatched junction nucleotides: 10. This CDR3 reads CASSTRDRGVSSYEQYF. The CDR3 DNA reads as TGTGCCAGCTCAACGCGGGACAGGGGCGTTAGCTCCTACGAGCAGTACTTC.

The chain couples TRBV7-2 to TRBJ1-2, with no clear D. The CDR3 is 14 amino acids. Trimming took off 3 bases at V and 0 bases at J, with 8 bases between the two ends. The V gene's germline CDR1 is SGHTA and CDR2 FQGNSA. CDR3 protein: CASSFTAPNYGYTF. CDR3 sequence (DNA): TGTGCCAGCAGCTTTACAGCTCCTAACTATGGCTACACCTTC.

The chain employs TRBV6-2 or TRBV6-3 and TRBJ2-4; 11 nucleotides align to TRBD2. From germline, CDR1 is MNHEY and CDR2 SVGEGT. This CDR3 is 15 amino acids long. Losses at the gene ends were 5 bases for V and 3 bases for J; bases not matched to a gene: 3. The CDR3 nucleotides read TGTGCCAGCAGTAGCCTAGCGGGGGGCAAAAACATTCAGTACTTC. Protein: CASSSLAGGKNIQYF.

V usage is TRBV30 and J usage is TRBJ2-7; D may be TRBD1 (5 bases). The CDR3 totals 12 residues. CDR1 and CDR2 from the germline V gene are GTSNPN and SVGIG (reference sequence). The ends were cut back, 5 bases at V and 3 bases at J, with 11 bases in the middle. Here the CDR3 DNA reads TGTGCCTGGGGGCTAACAGGCTACGAGCAGTACTTC. The encoded protein is CAWGLTGYEQYF.

The chain uses TRBV7-2 and TRBJ1-5, with D unresolved. The CDR3 is 16 residues long. CDR1 is SGHTA and CDR2 is FQGNSA in the germline V gene. Trimming removed 5 bases at V and 6 bases at J, with 20 bases between. CDR3 sequence (DNA): TGTGCCAGCAGCGTAGGAGGGAGGGTAAAGGCTCAGCCCCAGCATTTT. It codes for CASSVGGRVKAQPQHF.

This clone was picked up one time. This chain joins TRBV7-3 and TRBJ1-6; D ambiguous. V gave up 5 bases and J gave up 5 bases, with 7 bases separating them. CDR1 SGHTA and CDR2 FQGTGA come from the germline V gene. This CDR3 is 13 amino acids long. The CDR3 DNA reads as TGTGCCAGCAGCCACAGAAATAATTCACCCCTCCACTTT. Translating it yields CASSHRNNSPLHF.

The chain combines TRBV29-1 with TRBJ1-2; D perhaps matches TRBD1 (5 bases). This CDR3 spans 13 amino acids. V was shortened by 4 bases and J by 4 bases, with 13 bases between the two germline ends. Looked up from germline, CDR1 is SQVTM and CDR2 is ANQGSEA. The CDR3 nucleotides read TGCAGCGTTGGTACAGGTGTGGTCTATGGCTACACCTTC. The encoded protein is CSVGTGVVYGYTF.

The V and J genes are TRBV5-6 and TRBJ2-3; no clear D gene. V was cut by 3 bases and J by 0 bases, with 17 bases left in between. The CDR3 has 17 amino acids. Germline V gene data show CDR1 as SGHDT and CDR2 as YYEEEE. The CDR3 nucleotides read TGTGCCAGCAGCTCCCTTCTGGTAGCCTCTAGCACAGATACGCAGTATTTT. Translating gives CASSSLLVASSTDTQYF.

V is TRBV15 and J is TRBJ2-7; no reliable D call. Germline V gene lookup returns CDR1 LNHNV and CDR2 YYDKDF (reference sequence). The ends were cut back, 0 bases at V and 5 bases at J, with 11 bases in the middle. The CDR3 is 14 amino acids. The CDR3 DNA sequence: TGTGCCACCAGCAGAGATAAAGGGTACGACGAGCAGTACTTC. Its translation: CATSRDKGYDEQYF.

The chain uses TRBV5-5 and TRBJ2-2, with 8 bases that match TRBD1. CDR1 SGHKS and CDR2 YYEKEE come from the germline V gene (reference sequence). CDR3 length equals 14 residues. The J segment lost 4 bases and the V segment lost 2 bases, leaving 1 base of the junction unmatched. CDR3 region: CASSFRGLTGELFF. CDR3 sequence (DNA): TGTGCCAGCAGCTTCAGGGGGCTCACCGGGGAGCTGTTTTTT.

The V gene is TRBV5-1, the J gene TRBJ1-1; the match to TRBD1 covers 7 bases. Losses at the gene ends were 1 base for V and 2 bases for J; bases not matched to a gene: 5. In germline, CDR1 is SGHRS, CDR2 YFSETQ. This CDR3 has 15 residues. The CDR3 region is CASSLQGGTNTEAFF. The CDR3 bases are TGCGCCAGCAGCTTGCAGGGGGGTACCAACACTGAAGCTTTCTTT.

The V call is TRBV6-2 or TRBV6-3, the J call TRBJ2-2, with D tentatively TRBD1 (6 bases). Trimming took off 3 bases at V and 5 bases at J, with 7 bases between the two ends. CDR1 is MNHEY and CDR2 is SVGEGT in the germline V gene. The CDR3 is 13 residues long. CDR3 loop: CASSYTGTGELFF. In DNA form, the CDR3 reads TGTGCCAGCAGTTATACAGGGACCGGGGAGCTGTTTTTT.

The rearrangement joins TRBV27 to TRBJ1-3; TRBD1 might be the D (6 bases). The CDR3 is made up of 16 amino acids. Trimming left V 3 bases short and J 1 base short, with 13 bases between. Germline values: CDR1 MNHEY, CDR2 SMNVEV (reference sequence). The CDR3 loop reads CASSLMPGASGNTIYF. In DNA, the CDR3 is TGTGCCAGCAGTTTGATGCCGGGGGCGTCTGGAAACACCATATATTTT.

The chain combines TRBV4-1 with TRBJ2-7; TRBD1 matches 9 bases. The V segment lost 4 bases and the J segment 4 bases; nucleotides outside the gene matches: 8. The CDR3 has 15 amino acids. CDR1 is MGHRA, CDR2 YSYEKL, per germline. CDR3 in amino acids: CASSPTGTGTYEQYF. CDR3 DNA: TGCGCCAGCAGCCCCACCGGGACAGGGACATACGAGCAGTACTTC.

The rearrangement links TRBV27 to TRBJ1-6, with D perhaps matching TRBD1 (5 bases). This CDR3 is built from 17 residues. Trimming pared 2 bases from V and 5 bases from J, leaving 16 bases between. Germline V CDR1 and CDR2: MNHEY, SMNVEV (reference sequence). DNA for the CDR3: TGTGCCAGCAGTTTACGGGCAGGGCGCCTTAATAATTCACCCCTCCACTTT. Translated, it gives CASSLRAGRLNNSPLHF.

The rearrangement joins TRBV24-1 to TRBJ1-2, with 8 nucleotides matching TRBD1. V shed 4 bases, J shed 6 bases, and the junction held 9 bases outside the gene matches. Germline loops: CDR1 KGHDR, CDR2 SFDVKD. The CDR3 is 15 residues long. CDR3 protein: CATSDHRGKSNGYTF. The CDR3 DNA sequence: TGTGCCACCAGTGACCACAGGGGGAAGTCGAATGGCTACACCTTC.

A few counts support this clone. V and J are TRBV11-1 and TRBJ2-5; no firm D call. Germline assignment: CDR1 SGHAT and CDR2 FQDESV (reference sequence). This CDR3 has 13 residues. Trimming took 2 bases from V and 5 from J, leaving 9 bases between them. The DNA for the CDR3 is TGTGCCAGCAGCTTACGGGTCCGGGAGACCCAGTACTTC. Protein: CASSLRVRETQYF.

The chain links TRBV6-5 to TRBJ1-2, with TRBD1 matching over 9 bases. V dropped 7 bases and J dropped 5; count of bases not matched to a gene: 8. The V gene's germline CDR1 is MNHEY and CDR2 SVGAGI. The CDR3 contains 14 residues. Here the CDR3 DNA reads TGTGCCAGCATAAGTCGGGGACAGGGTTATGGCTACACCTTC. Its translation: CASISRGQGYGYTF.

This clone has only one observation. This chain uses TRBV11-2 with TRBJ2-1; 8 nucleotides agree with TRBD2. This CDR3 region has 14 residues. Germline CDR1 reads SGHAT; CDR2 reads FQNNGV. J lost 4 bases, V lost 7 bases, and 6 bases had no gene match. In DNA, the CDR3 is TGTGCCAGCATCCCGGGAGGGGAATACAATGAGCAGTTCTTC. It specifies CASIPGGEYNEQFF.

The chain uses TRBV25-1 and TRBJ2-6, with unresolved D. This CDR3 spans 15 amino acids. Germline CDR1 and CDR2: MGHDK and SYGVNS. Trimming took 1 base from V and 0 from J, leaving 4 bases between them. CDR3 coding DNA: TGTGCCAGCAGTGAATCGGGCTCTGGGGCCAACGTCCTGACTTTC. It codes for CASSESGSGANVLTF.

The rearrangement links TRBV15 to TRBJ1-1; D gene unclear. The V gene's germline CDR1 is LNHNV and CDR2 YYDKDF (reference sequence). The CDR3 sequence is 14 residues long. With 2 bases removed from V and 5 bases from J, the gap between germline ends came to 12 bases. The CDR3 DNA is TGTGCCACCAGCAGATTTAAGGGAAAAACTGAAGCTTTCTTT. Protein sequence: CATSRFKGKTEAFF.

V is TRBV6-2 or TRBV6-3 and J is TRBJ2-7; D is perhaps TRBD2 (5 bases). The CDR3 runs to 12 residues. Germline V gene data show CDR1 as MNHEY and CDR2 as SVGEGT. V was cut by 5 bases and J by 7 bases, with 12 bases left in between. Written as DNA, the CDR3 is TGTGCCAGCAGTGATACTAGATGGGAGCAGTACTTC. Protein sequence: CASSDTRWEQYF.

The chain carries TRBV25-1 and TRBJ2-5, with D perhaps matching TRBD1 (7 bases). The CDR3 extends over 15 amino acids. Germline V gives CDR1 MGHDK, CDR2 SYGVNS. V was shortened by 8 bases and J by 4 bases, with 20 bases between the two germline ends. CDR3 residues: CASRVGQGGLETQYF. The CDR3 DNA follows: TGTGCCAGCCGCGTCGGGCAGGGGGGATTAGAGACCCAGTACTTC.

In DNA form, the CDR3 reads TGTGCCAGCAGTTACTCCCCGGGCCGAGGACAGGGGTCGAATTCACCCCTCCACTTT. It is translated as CASSYSPGRGQGSNSPLHF. The V gene is TRBV6-2 or TRBV6-3, the J gene TRBJ1-6, with 9 bases aligning to TRBD1. The length of the CDR3 is 19 residues. V lost 0 bases and J lost 7; bases outside the gene matches: 13. Germline V CDR1 and CDR2: MNHEY, SVGEGT.